This is a list of T cell receptor beta chains from one sample in a study of CD8 T cells in Susac syndrome. In TCRdb, the immunoSEQ multiplex PCR reads were re-called with MiXCR into one record per CDR3 protein. This table holds about 300,000 distinct CDR3 sequences, 65% to 90% found once. The sequencing sample was made of CD8+ T cells from PBMCs. These receptors were taken from a human donor with multiple sclerosis. Both conserved end residues are trimmed from each CDR3. D genes are given only for firm matches.

j_call v_call d_call cdr3_aa
TRBJ1-1 TRBV6-1 . ASSHRSTEAF
TRBJ1-3 TRBV13 TRBD1 ASSTPQGAGGNTIY
TRBJ1-1 TRBV6-2/TRBV6-3 TRBD1 ASSYPTGGSTEAF
TRBJ2-3 TRBV20-1 . SARGQPRTPRPTDTQY
TRBJ2-7 TRBV28 . ASSPNQFGILSYEQY
TRBJ2-1 TRBV6-5 . ASSQVGYNEQF
TRBJ2-7 TRBV9 . ASSTGAEQY
TRBJ2-7 TRBV7-9 . ASSLRWDEQY
TRBJ1-6 TRBV5-1 . ASSEAGGYSPLH
TRBJ1-5 TRBV28 . ASSFTRLTGRH
TRBJ2-3 TRBV7-3 . ASSIGLHSTDTQY
TRBJ2-3 TRBV7-9 . ASSSPDGPDTQY
TRBJ2-3 TRBV25-1 TRBD1 ASSVRQGVEDTQY
TRBJ2-3 TRBV12-3/TRBV12-4 TRBD1 ASSQPLTGRDTQY
TRBJ2-5 TRBV15 TRBD2 ATSSSQMSPSGGETQY
TRBJ2-7 TRBV20-1 . SARGVLEQY
TRBJ2-5 TRBV7-9 TRBD2 ASSLDWDRLAGDGKTQY
TRBJ1-2 TRBV7-9 . ASSLDLYGYT
TRBJ2-7 TRBV29-1 . SVGAASGEQY
TRBJ2-1 TRBV6-5 . ASSIALSYNEQF
TRBJ2-3 TRBV7-9 TRBD2 ASSLVLAGTDTQY
TRBJ2-3 TRBV4-3 TRBD1 ASSQESEGQGTDTQY
TRBJ1-2 TRBV19 TRBD1 ASSGTVFSYT
TRBJ2-6 TRBV2 TRBD1 ASSEKGQSSGANVLT
TRBJ2-7 TRBV24-1 . ATSDSSYEQY
TRBJ2-3 TRBV28 TRBD2 ASKLAGGYLDTQY
TRBJ2-7 TRBV19 TRBD1 ASSKGQGLYEQY
TRBJ2-7 TRBV4-3 . ASSQDRGGLREQY
TRBJ2-1 TRBV7-4 TRBD2 ASSRVAGLALNEQF
TRBJ2-3 TRBV7-9 TRBD2 ASSPPKGLAGTDTQY
TRBJ2-1 TRBV4-1 TRBD2 ASSHLTSGSSYNEQF
TRBJ2-3 TRBV12-3/TRBV12-4 . ASSSRADLTDTQY
TRBJ2-5 TRBV30 . AWYGPPLGETQY
TRBJ2-7 TRBV15 TRBD2 ATSRDLRESTYEQY
TRBJ2-1 TRBV4-3 TRBD2 ASSQEGLAGRGNEQF
TRBJ2-7 TRBV19 TRBD2 ASSIGYVSGSQDEQY
TRBJ2-7 TRBV4-3 . ASSQGLPNYEQY
TRBJ1-5 TRBV4-3 . ASSQGAGASNQPQH
TRBJ1-1 TRBV19 . ASSIGQGLITEAF
TRBJ2-7 TRBV7-9 TRBD1 ASSFPTGGDGIQY
TRBJ1-1 TRBV20-1 . SARGDRALNTEAF
TRBJ2-7 TRBV15 . ATSPQNTYEQY
TRBJ1-3 TRBV13 . ASSPLGSSSGNTIY
TRBJ1-5 TRBV6-6 TRBD1 ASSYSDRGHQPQH
TRBJ2-5 TRBV28 TRBD2 ASSLMTSGQETQY
TRBJ1-1 TRBV5-1 . ASSLAPEATEAF
TRBJ1-5 TRBV9 . ASSVGAGVNQPQH